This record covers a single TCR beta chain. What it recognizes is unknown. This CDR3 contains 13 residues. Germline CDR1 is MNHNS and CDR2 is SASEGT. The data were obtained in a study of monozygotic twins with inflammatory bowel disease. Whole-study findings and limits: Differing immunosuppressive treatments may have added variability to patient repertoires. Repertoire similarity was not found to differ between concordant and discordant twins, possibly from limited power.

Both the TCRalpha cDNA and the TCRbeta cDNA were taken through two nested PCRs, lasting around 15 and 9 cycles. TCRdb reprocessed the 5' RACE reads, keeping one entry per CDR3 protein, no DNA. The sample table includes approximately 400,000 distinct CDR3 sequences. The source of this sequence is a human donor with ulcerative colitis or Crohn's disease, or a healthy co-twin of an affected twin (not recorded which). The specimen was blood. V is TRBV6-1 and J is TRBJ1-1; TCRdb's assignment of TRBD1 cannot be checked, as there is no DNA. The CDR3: CASSRDRYTEAFF.